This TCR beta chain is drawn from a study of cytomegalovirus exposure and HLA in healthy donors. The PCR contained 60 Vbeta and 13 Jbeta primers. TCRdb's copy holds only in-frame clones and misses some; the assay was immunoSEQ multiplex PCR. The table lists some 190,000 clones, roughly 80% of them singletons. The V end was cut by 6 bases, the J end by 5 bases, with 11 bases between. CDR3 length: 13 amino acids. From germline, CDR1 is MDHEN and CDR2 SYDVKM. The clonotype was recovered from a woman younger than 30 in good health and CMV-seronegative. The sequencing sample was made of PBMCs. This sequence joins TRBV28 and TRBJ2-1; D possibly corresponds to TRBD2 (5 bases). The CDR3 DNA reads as TGTGCCAGCAGACTGAGGACTGACAATGAGCAGTTCTTC. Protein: CASRLRTDNEQFF.